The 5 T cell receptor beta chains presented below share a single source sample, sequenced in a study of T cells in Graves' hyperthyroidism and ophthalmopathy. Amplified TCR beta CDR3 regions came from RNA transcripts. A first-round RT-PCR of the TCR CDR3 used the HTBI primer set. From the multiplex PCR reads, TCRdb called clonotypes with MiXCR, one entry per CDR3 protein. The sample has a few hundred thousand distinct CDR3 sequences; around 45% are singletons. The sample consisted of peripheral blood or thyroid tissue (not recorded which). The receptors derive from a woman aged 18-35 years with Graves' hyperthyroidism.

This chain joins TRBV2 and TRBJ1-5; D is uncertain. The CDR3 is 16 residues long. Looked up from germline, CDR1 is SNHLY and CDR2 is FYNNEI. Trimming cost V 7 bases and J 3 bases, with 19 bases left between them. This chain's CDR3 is CASIVSEKWANQPQHF. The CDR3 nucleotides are TGTGCCAGCATAGTGTCTGAAAAGTGGGCCAATCAGCCCCAGCATTTT.

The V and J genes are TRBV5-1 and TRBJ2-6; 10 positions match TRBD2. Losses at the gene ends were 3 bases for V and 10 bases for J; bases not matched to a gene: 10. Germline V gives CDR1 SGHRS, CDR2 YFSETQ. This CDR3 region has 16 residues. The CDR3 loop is CASSSTGTSDPNVLTF. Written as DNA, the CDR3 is TGCGCCAGCAGCTCCACTGGGACTAGCGATCCGAACGTCCTGACTTTC.

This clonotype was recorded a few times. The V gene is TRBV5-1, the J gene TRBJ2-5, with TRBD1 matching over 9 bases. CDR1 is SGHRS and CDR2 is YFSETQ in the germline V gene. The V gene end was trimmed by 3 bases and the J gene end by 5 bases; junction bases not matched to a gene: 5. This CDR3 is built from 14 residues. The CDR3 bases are TGCGCCAGCAGCTCAACAGGGGGCGCCGAGACCCAGTACTTC. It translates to CASSSTGGAETQYF.

CDR3 coding DNA: TGTGCCAGCAGGACGACCGGGCCTATGATGAACACTGAAGCTTTCTTT. It translates to CASRTTGPMMNTEAFF. The chain links TRBV6-2 or TRBV6-3 to TRBJ1-1; no clear D gene. Germline V gene lookup returns CDR1 MNHEY and CDR2 SVGEGT. This CDR3 has 16 amino acids. V lost 6 bases to trimming and J lost 0 bases, with 17 bases between them.

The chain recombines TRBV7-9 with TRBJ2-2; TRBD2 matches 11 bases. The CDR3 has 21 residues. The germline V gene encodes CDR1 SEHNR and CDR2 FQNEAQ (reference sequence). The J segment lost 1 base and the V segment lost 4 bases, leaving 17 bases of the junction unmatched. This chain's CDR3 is CASSSHLRGLAAYLNTGELFF. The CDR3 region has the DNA TGTGCCAGCAGCTCGCACCTAAGGGGACTAGCGGCTTACCTGAACACCGGGGAGCTGTTTTTT.